This T cell receptor beta chain was identified in a study of Graves' ophthalmopathy and Graves' hyperthyroidism. Remarks on this clonotype: Its target is not known.

Germline CDR1 reads WSHSY; CDR2 reads SAAADI. This CDR3 is built from 13 residues. With V trimmed by 4 bases and J by 6 bases, 4 bases remained unmatched. Transcripts of RNA were the source for amplifying TCR beta CDR3 regions. HTBI primers served in a first-round RT-PCR, which a second-round multiplex PCR followed. TCRdb passed the multiplex PCR reads through MiXCR, listing each CDR3 protein once. The sample lists over a million distinct CDR3 sequences, about two fifths occurring once. Lactation, pregnancy, uncontrolled infections and other autoimmune diseases were all grounds for excluding patients. Study-wide results and caveats: Most expanded thyroid clonotypes above 0.001 frequency also appeared in blood.

The chain is built from TRBV10-2 and TRBJ1-2; 8 nucleotides line up with TRBD1. The clonotype comes from an adult man with Graves' hyperthyroidism. The sequenced sample was peripheral blood or thyroid tissue (not recorded which). CDR3 amino acids: CASSGPDRDGYTF. The CDR3 region has the DNA TGCGCCAGCAGTGGGCCGGACAGGGATGGCTACACCTTC.